The 20 T cell receptor beta chains below were found in one sample sequenced in a study of shared clonotypes between healthy human individuals (dated by TCRdb to the early 2020s). The library came from the immunoSEQ multiplex PCR assay. In TCRdb, the immuneACCESS table is reduced to in-frame sequences with V and J assigned. These tables do not hold every clone; where another copy was compared, an unresolved V gene accounts for under half, and the others remain unexplained. The sample table holds roughly 500,000 clones, of which over 70% were seen once. The ten top clones hold 9.5% to 15% of the sample. Sequencing was performed on PBMCs. These receptors originate from a woman aged 40 to 55 in good health. Some clones in this sample may be carry-over from other donors' samples.

The V and J genes are TRBV28 and TRBJ1-5; TRBD1 is a possible D gene (5 bases). The CDR3 consists of 15 residues. Trimming removed 1 base at V and 2 bases at J, with 9 bases between. The germline V gene encodes CDR1 MDHEN and CDR2 SYDVKM. CDR3: CASSLSGPRNQPQHF. The CDR3 DNA is TGTGCCAGCAGTTTATCGGGGCCCCGCAATCAGCCCCAGCATTTT.

As to this clone: This sequence is one base from a far larger clone and is likely a read error. CDR3 sequence reads: CASSIPAGGATDTQYF. CDR3 in DNA: TGTGCCAGCAGTATCCCAGCGGGAGGAGCAACAGATACGCAGTATTTT. The chain uses TRBV28 and TRBJ2-3; 9 bases are a match to TRBD2. V trimming: 5 bases; J trimming: 3 bases; junction bases outside the gene matches: 9. In germline, CDR1 is MDHEN, CDR2 SYDVKM. The CDR3 has 16 residues.

A few counts support this clone. The chain joins TRBV29-1 to TRBJ2-5; D might be TRBD1 (5 bases). There are 12 residues in the CDR3. Germline V gene sequence: CDR1 SQVTM, CDR2 ANQGSEA. Trimming took 5 bases from V and 2 from J, leaving 9 bases between them. CDR3 bases: TGCAGCGTTATGGACATGCAAGAGACCCAGTACTTC. It codes for CSVMDMQETQYF.

Of note for this clone: Other DNA sequences of this sample code for an identical CDR3. This chain connects TRBV18 to TRBJ1-5, with D possibly being TRBD1 (5 bases). CDR1 and CDR2 from the germline V gene are KGHSH and LQKENI. This CDR3 comprises 14 residues. The V gene lost 2 bases and the J gene lost 7 bases, with 12 bases spanning the gap. This chain's CDR3 is CASSPAGGGQPQHF. In nucleotides, the CDR3 is TGTGCCAGCTCACCAGCGGGGGGGGGACAGCCCCAGCATTTT.

To note about this clone: A far larger clone is one base from this, pointing to a likely read error. Other DNA sequences in the sample encode the same CDR3. The V call is TRBV6-5, the J call TRBJ2-7, with D uncertain. This CDR3 has 11 residues. Germline lookup yields CDR1 MNHEY and CDR2 SVGAGI. Trimming pared 6 bases from V and 0 bases from J, leaving 3 bases between. CDR3 in amino acids: CASRTSYEQYF. The DNA for the CDR3 is TGTGCCAGCAGGACCTCCTACGAGCAGTACTTC.

V and J are TRBV14 and TRBJ2-5, with 7 bases matching TRBD2. The germline V gene has CDR1 SGHDN and CDR2 FVKESK. After removal of 1 base from V and 5 bases from J, the junction contained 4 bases not matched to a gene. The CDR3 extends over 14 amino acids. CDR3 nucleotides: TGTGCCAGCAGCCAAGCGGGAGGTTGGGAGACCCAGTACTTC. Its protein is CASSQAGGWETQYF.

This chain joins TRBV7-2 and TRBJ1-1; no definite D call. The CDR3 totals 13 residues. V shed 4 bases and J shed 5 bases, with 11 bases lying between them. The V gene's germline CDR1 is SGHTA and CDR2 FQGNSA. The CDR3 nucleotides read TGTGCCAGCAGCTCGGAGGGAGGGACTGAAGCTTTCTTT. It codes for CASSSEGGTEAFF.

The CDR3 DNA follows: TGTGCCAGCACAACCGGGTCATTAACCATCTATGAGGGCTACACCTTC. Protein product: CASTTGSLTIYEGYTF. The V and J genes are TRBV28 and TRBJ1-2; D not resolved. The V and J ends lost 7 bases and 8 bases respectively, with 26 bases between them. From germline, CDR1 is MDHEN and CDR2 SYDVKM. The CDR3 loop spans 16 amino acids.

The chain links TRBV10-3 to TRBJ1-1, with 8 bases aligning to TRBD1. CDR3 length equals 15 residues. With V trimmed by 4 bases and J by 4 bases, 8 bases remained unmatched. CDR1 ENHRY and CDR2 SYGVKD come from the germline V gene. CDR3 region: CAISGGTGPVTEAFF. The CDR3 bases are TGTGCCATCAGTGGTGGGACAGGCCCCGTCACTGAAGCTTTCTTT.

The CDR3 coding sequence is TGTGCCAGCAGTTACTCGGGCGGCTTCTCTGGAAACACCATATATTTT. It encodes CASSYSGGFSGNTIYF. The V call is TRBV6-5, the J call TRBJ1-3, with D unclear. The germline gives CDR1 MNHEY, CDR2 SVGAGI. Between the trimmed V and J ends, which lost 0 bases and 0 bases, there was a span of 9 bases. This CDR3 contains 16 residues.

J is TRBJ2-2 and V is TRBV10-1; 8 positions agree with TRBD2. Looked up from germline, CDR1 is WNHNN and CDR2 is SYGVQD (reference sequence). This CDR3 comprises 14 residues. Trimming at V came to 3 bases and at J to 3 bases, leaving 0 bases not matched to a gene. The CDR3 loop is CASSDGGDTGELFF. The DNA of the CDR3 is TGCGCCAGCAGTGACGGGGGGGACACCGGGGAGCTGTTTTTT.

With regard to this clone: A much larger clone differs by one base, so this may be a read error. The chain links TRBV7-8 to TRBJ2-1, with D possibly TRBD2 on 6 matching bases. Germline CDR1 SGHVS, CDR2 FQNEAQ. Trimming cost V 5 bases and J 2 bases, with 16 bases left between them. The CDR3 is 16 amino acids. The CDR3 reads CASSRGWGGPYNEQFF. DNA for the CDR3: TGTGCCAGCAGCCGTGGATGGGGAGGCCCCTACAATGAGCAGTTCTTC.

V is TRBV14 and J is TRBJ2-7; 9 bases are shared with TRBD1. The V and J ends lost 0 bases and 1 base, in that order; junction bases with no gene match: 7. The V gene's germline CDR1 is SGHDN and CDR2 FVKESK. This CDR3 is 17 amino acids long. The CDR3 here is CASSQDFPGQGSYEQYF. The CDR3 nucleotides are TGTGCCAGCAGCCAAGATTTCCCGGGACAGGGTTCCTACGAGCAGTACTTC.

This rearrangement joins TRBV2 to TRBJ2-1; perhaps TRBD2 as D (6 bases). CDR3 length equals 14 residues. V was cut by 6 bases and J by 5 bases, with 14 bases left in between. From germline, CDR1 is SNHLY and CDR2 FYNNEI. The CDR3 sequence: CASRRGGAHNEQFF. The DNA of the CDR3 is TGTGCCAGCAGGAGGGGCGGGGCTCACAATGAGCAGTTCTTC.

About this clone: Other DNA sequences from this sample encode an identical CDR3 as well. V gene TRBV10-3 combines with J gene TRBJ2-7, with D perhaps matching TRBD1 (5 bases). Looked up from germline, CDR1 is ENHRY and CDR2 is SYGVKD. The CDR3 spans 14 residues. Trimming took off 4 bases at V and 0 bases at J, with 10 bases between the two ends. DNA of the CDR3: TGTGCCATCAGTGGGACACTACCCTCCTACGAGCAGTACTTC. Translated: CAISGTLPSYEQYF.

The chain recombines TRBV19 with TRBJ1-2; weak D call: TRBD1 (6 bases). The V end lost 3 bases, the J end lost 8 bases, and 13 bases lay between the germline ends. Germline V gives CDR1 LNHDA, CDR2 SQIVND (reference sequence). The CDR3 consists of 13 residues. The CDR3 DNA follows: TGTGCCAGTAGTATCATTCAGGGGACGGGCTACACCTTC. It encodes CASSIIQGTGYTF.

This clone turned up a few times. J is TRBJ2-2 and V is TRBV10-2; perhaps TRBD2 as D (6 bases). This CDR3 is 13 amino acids long. CDR1 WSHSY and CDR2 SAAADI come from the germline V gene. V was shortened by 6 bases and J by 5 bases, with 10 bases between the two germline ends. CDR3 in amino acids: CASSSGRTGELFF. The CDR3 nucleotides read TGCGCCAGCAGCTCGGGGAGGACCGGGGAGCTGTTTTTT.

This chain links TRBV10-1 with TRBJ1-1; D perhaps matches TRBD1 (5 bases). Germline values: CDR1 WNHNN, CDR2 SYGVQD (reference sequence). The CDR3 spans 13 residues. Deletions cut 2 bases from V and 7 bases from J, with 11 bases between. CDR3 sequence reads: CASSERQGLEAFF. For the CDR3, the DNA is TGCGCCAGCAGTGAGCGGCAGGGCCTTGAAGCTTTCTTT.

About this clone itself: A single base is all that separates this from a far larger clone, so a read error is likely. Distinct nucleotide sequences in the sample also encode this CDR3. CDR3 sequence (DNA): TGCGCCAGCTCACCGGGACAGGGTGCCGAGCAGTACTTC. This sequence encodes CASSPGQGAEQYF. The rearrangement links TRBV18 to TRBJ2-7; 9 bases fit TRBD1. Germline CDR1 and CDR2: KGHSH and LQKENI. The CDR3 spans 13 residues.

The CDR3 DNA sequence: TGTGCCAGCAGCGTACTAGCGGGAGGGCCTTACAATGAGCAGTTCTTC. Translated, it gives CASSVLAGGPYNEQFF. V usage is TRBV9 and J usage is TRBJ2-1, with 12 bases that match TRBD2. The CDR3 contains 16 residues. V dropped 1 base and J dropped 4; count of bases not matched to a gene: 3. The germline gives CDR1 SGDLS, CDR2 YYNGEE.